This passage covers 32 T cell receptor beta chains from one sample sequenced in a study of technical replicates of blood from a few donors. Libraries were prepared by immunoSEQ multiplex PCR; TCRdb keeps only in-frame clonotypes and omits some of them. This sample has tens of thousands of clones, with roughly 93% found just once. Material: T cells isolated from PBMCs. The source is a human donor in good health.

The chain carries TRBV5-4 and TRBJ2-1, with 7 bases identical to TRBD1. Germline CDR1 SGHNT, CDR2 YYREEE (reference sequence). The V segment lost 1 base and the J segment 9 bases; nucleotides outside the gene matches: 7. The CDR3 sequence is 14 residues long. CDR3 region: CASSLNRGSSEQFF. The CDR3 bases are TGTGCCAGCAGCTTGAACAGGGGAAGTAGTGAGCAGTTCTTC.

The rearrangement uses TRBV5-5 and TRBJ1-3; D call uncertain. The ends were cut back, 5 bases at V and 0 bases at J, with 12 bases in the middle. The CDR3 spans 15 residues. Germline loops: CDR1 SGHKS, CDR2 YYEKEE (reference sequence). The CDR3 reads CASSYNGYSGNTIYF. For the CDR3, the DNA is TGTGCCAGCAGTTACAACGGGTACTCTGGAAACACCATATATTTT.

This rearrangement joins TRBV4-2 to TRBJ1-1; D call uncertain. The CDR3 consists of 12 residues. Trimming took 5 bases from V and 6 from J, leaving 10 bases between them. CDR1 is LGHNA and CDR2 is YNFKEQ in the germline V gene. The CDR3 DNA follows: TGTGCCAGCAGCTATATGGTAGCTGAAGCTTTCTTT. Translation gives CASSYMVAEAFF.

The chain recombines TRBV5-1 with TRBJ2-7, with TRBD2 identical over 7 bases. Trimming at V came to 1 base and at J to 6 bases, leaving 10 bases not matched to a gene. Germline values: CDR1 SGHRS, CDR2 YFSETQ. CDR3 length: 15 amino acids. The CDR3 protein is CASSLNGGSISEQYF. The CDR3 DNA follows: TGCGCCAGCAGCTTGAATGGCGGGAGTATCTCCGAGCAGTACTTC. The entire variable domain, with the rest obtained from reference TRBV5-1 and TRBJ2-7, is as follows: KAGVTQTPRYLIKTRGQQVTLSCSPISGHRSVSWYQQTPGQGLQFLFEYFSETQRNKGNFPGRFSGRQFSNSRSEMNVSTLELGDSALYLCASSLNGGSISEQYFGPGTRLTVT.

The J gene is TRBJ2-5, the V gene TRBV9; 8 nucleotides line up with TRBD1. V lost 10 bases and J lost 0; bases outside the gene matches: 8. CDR3 length equals 14 residues. CDR1 and CDR2 from the germline V gene are SGDLS and YYNGEE. The CDR3: CASGTGMYQETQYF. CDR3 in DNA: TGTGCCTCCGGGACAGGAATGTACCAAGAGACCCAGTACTTC.

The gene calls are TRBV28 and TRBJ2-1; TRBD2 matches 10 bases. The CDR3 loop spans 14 amino acids. The V gene end was trimmed by 3 bases and the J gene end by 10 bases; junction bases not matched to a gene: 6. Germline values: CDR1 MDHEN, CDR2 SYDVKM. The CDR3 region has the DNA TGTGCCAGCAGTTTTTCTAGCGGGAGCAGAGAGCAGTTCTTC. Its translation: CASSFSSGSREQFF.

This clone has only one observation. The chain recombines TRBV5-6 with TRBJ1-3; 8 nucleotides match TRBD1. Germline-derived CDR1 and CDR2 are SGHDT and YYEEEE. The CDR3 sequence is 18 residues long. V trimming: 1 base; J trimming: 4 bases; junction bases outside the gene matches: 13. CDR3 coding DNA: TGTGCCAGCAGCTTGTGGGCAGGGGGCCACGCCGCAGGAAACACCATATATTTT. Amino acid sequence: CASSLWAGGHAAGNTIYF. The variable domain in full, completed from reference TRBV5-6 and TRBJ1-3, reads DAGVTQSPTHLIKTRGQQVTLRCSPKSGHDTVSWYQQALGQGPQFIFQYYEEEERQRGNFPDRFSGHQFPNYSSELNVNALLLGDSALYLCASSLWAGGHAAGNTIYFGEGSWLTVV.

This chain uses TRBV7-9 with TRBJ2-1, with D uncertain. From germline, CDR1 is SEHNR and CDR2 FQNEAQ (reference sequence). The CDR3 sequence is 13 residues long. Between the trimmed V and J ends, which lost 5 bases and 5 bases, there was a span of 10 bases. DNA for the CDR3: TGTGCCAGCAGCCCGGCGACTGACAATGAGCAGTTCTTC. Protein: CASSPATDNEQFF.

This chain links TRBV28 with TRBJ2-7; a weak D match, TRBD1 (6 bases). CDR1 MDHEN and CDR2 SYDVKM come from the germline V gene. V shed 3 bases and J shed 6 bases, with 9 bases lying between them. The CDR3 is 12 residues long. The CDR3 DNA reads TGTGCCAGCAGTTTTTGGGGGCTCGAGCAGTACTTC. It codes for CASSFWGLEQYF.

The chain carries TRBV9 and TRBJ2-1; 9 bases are shared with TRBD2. The CDR3 loop spans 15 amino acids. Losses at the gene ends were 4 bases for V and 4 bases for J; bases not matched to a gene: 6. The germline CDR1 and CDR2 sequences are SGDLS and YYNGEE. CDR3: CASSPSGLAYNEQFF. In nucleotides, the CDR3 is TGTGCCAGCAGCCCATCGGGACTAGCTTACAATGAGCAGTTCTTC.

The gene calls are TRBV4-2 and TRBJ2-1, with TRBD2 matching over 13 bases. Germline lookup yields CDR1 LGHNA and CDR2 YNFKEQ. This CDR3 has 17 amino acids. V shed 3 bases and J 8 bases; nucleotides not matched to a gene: 10. The DNA for the CDR3 is TGTGCCAGCAGCCAGGAGGGACTAGCGGGATCGTACGATGAGCAGTTCTTC. Its protein is CASSQEGLAGSYDEQFF.

This sequence joins TRBV28 and TRBJ1-2; 9 bases line up with TRBD1. Germline lookup yields CDR1 MDHEN and CDR2 SYDVKM. This CDR3 is 13 amino acids long. V dropped 6 bases and J dropped 9; count of bases not matched to a gene: 8. The DNA of the CDR3 is TGTGCCAGCAGCCTACAGGGGGCCGCAAGCTACACCTTC. Protein: CASSLQGAASYTF.

In this sample, this clone turned up a few times. V and J are TRBV9 and TRBJ1-1; weak D call: TRBD1 (6 bases). Germline CDR1 SGDLS, CDR2 YYNGEE. V was trimmed by 0 bases and J by 9 bases, leaving 12 bases between them. This CDR3 is 13 amino acids long. The DNA for the CDR3 is TGTGCCAGCAGCGTAGAGTTCACAGGGAAAGCTTTCTTT. This gives the protein CASSVEFTGKAFF.

This clone appeared once. This sequence joins TRBV4-2 and TRBJ2-7; possible D gene TRBD1, 6 bases. V shed 4 bases and J shed 3 bases, with 10 bases lying between them. The CDR3 runs 13 residues. Looked up from germline, CDR1 is LGHNA and CDR2 is YNFKEQ. CDR3 protein: CASSLHRDYEQYF. The CDR3 region has the DNA TGTGCCAGCAGCCTTCACAGGGACTACGAGCAGTACTTC.

The genes are TRBV18 and TRBJ1-2; 9 nucleotides align to TRBD1. V dropped 2 bases and J dropped 5; count of bases not matched to a gene: 9. Germline loops: CDR1 KGHSH, CDR2 LQKENI. The CDR3 extends over 16 amino acids. CDR3 region: CASSPVVQGAGYGYTF. The DNA of the CDR3 is TGTGCCAGCTCACCAGTAGTACAGGGGGCTGGGTATGGCTACACCTTC. The entire variable domain, with the rest obtained from reference TRBV18 and TRBJ1-2, is as follows: NAGVMQNPRHLVRRRGQEARLRCSPMKGHSHVYWYRQLPEEGLKFMVYLQKENIIDESGMPKERFSAEFPKEGPSILRIQQVVRGDSAAYFCASSPVVQGAGYGYTFGSGTRLTVV.

This rearrangement joins TRBV19 to TRBJ1-5; 11 bases align to TRBD1. J lost 4 bases, V lost 6 bases, and 11 bases had no gene match. Germline lookup yields CDR1 LNHDA and CDR2 SQIVND (reference sequence). CDR3 length: 17 amino acids. Written as DNA, the CDR3 is TGTGCCAGTAGCACCCTAACCGGGACAGGGGGGAATCAGCCCCAGCATTTT. Its translation is CASSTLTGTGGNQPQHF.

The V gene is TRBV5-1, the J gene TRBJ1-1; D remains ambiguous. The V end lost 4 bases, the J end lost 4 bases, and 14 bases lay between the germline ends. The CDR3 loop spans 14 amino acids. CDR1 is SGHRS, CDR2 YFSETQ, per germline. CDR3 nucleotide sequence: TGCGCCAGCAGCGCGTCCGGGATGACCACTGAAGCTTTCTTT. This gives the protein CASSASGMTTEAFF.

The chain is built from TRBV7-3 and TRBJ2-1; D might be TRBD1 (6 bases). The CDR3 is 15 amino acids. Germline V gene lookup returns CDR1 SGHTA and CDR2 FQGTGA. V was pared by 1 base and J by 6 bases, with 13 bases between. The CDR3 spells CASSLISTGSNEQFF. The DNA for the CDR3 is TGTGCCAGCAGCTTAATCTCGACAGGTTCCAATGAGCAGTTCTTC. The full variable domain, with the rest looked up from reference TRBV7-3 and TRBJ2-1, is GAGVSQTPSNKVTEKGKYVELRCDPISGHTALYWYRQSLGQGPEFLIYFQGTGAADDSGLPNDRFFAVRPEGSVSTLKIQRTERGDSAVYLCASSLISTGSNEQFFGPGTRLTVL.

CDR3: CASSLAGGRGAETQYF. In DNA form, the CDR3 reads TGTGCCAGCAGCTTGGCCGGGGGTAGAGGGGCAGAGACCCAGTACTTC. The J gene is TRBJ2-5, the V gene TRBV5-4; the D gene is possibly TRBD2 (6 bases). The CDR3 covers 16 residues. Trimming cost V 0 bases and J 4 bases, with 16 bases left between them. The germline CDR1 and CDR2 sequences are SGHNT and YYREEE (reference sequence).

This clone has only one observation. The rearrangement uses TRBV13 and TRBJ2-1, with 8 bases that match TRBD1. The CDR3 has 16 residues. V was clipped by 5 bases and J by 5 bases; unmatched bases: 11. Germline CDR1 reads PRHDT; CDR2 reads FYEKMQ (reference sequence). The CDR3 DNA is TGTGCCAGCAGCGCGATCAGGGGGCTTACCAACAATGAGCAGTTCTTC. It specifies CASSAIRGLTNNEQFF.

The V call is TRBV28, the J call TRBJ2-4; TRBD2 matches at 13 bases. CDR1 is MDHEN and CDR2 is SYDVKM in the germline V gene. Trimming removed 6 bases from V and 6 bases from J; junction bases left unmatched: 11. The CDR3 loop spans 17 amino acids. This CDR3 is CASRRLAGGPARNIQYF. CDR3 coding DNA: TGTGCCAGCAGGCGACTAGCGGGGGGACCAGCAAGAAACATTCAGTACTTC.

This chain links TRBV9 with TRBJ1-2, with TRBD1 matching 7 bases. Germline trimming cut 4 bases from V and 7 bases from J; bases unmatched to any gene: 7. This CDR3 has 13 residues. In germline, CDR1 is SGDLS, CDR2 YYNGEE. Here the CDR3 reads CASSPEGQVGYTF. The CDR3 nucleotides read TGTGCCAGCAGCCCCGAAGGACAGGTTGGCTACACCTTC.

The rearrangement joins TRBV5-1 to TRBJ1-1; 8 nucleotides match TRBD1. The CDR3 loop spans 18 amino acids. Germline V gene lookup returns CDR1 SGHRS and CDR2 YFSETQ. With 0 bases clipped from V and 4 bases from J, the junction kept 14 bases outside the gene matches. The CDR3 loop is CASSLGQGPYIFSTEAFF. The CDR3 DNA sequence: TGCGCCAGCAGCTTGGGACAGGGGCCATACATATTCTCCACTGAAGCTTTCTTT.

A word on this clone: The CDR3 does not end in the conserved phenylalanine or tryptophan, so this is likely a read error. The limits of the CDR3 on the DNA are not certain, so only TCRdb's listed CDR3 is given. The chain links TRBV10-3 to TRBJ2-7; TRBD2, the D gene given by the table, was not confirmed from the DNA. The CDR3 spans 13 residues, counting both ends. Germline loops: CDR1 ENHRY, CDR2 SYGVKD. CDR3: CATRAGELLPIRA.

This chain connects TRBV11-2 to TRBJ2-7; D is perhaps TRBD1 (5 bases). This CDR3 is 17 amino acids long. Germline V gene lookup returns CDR1 SGHAT and CDR2 FQNNGV. V lost 0 bases, J lost 2 bases, and 17 bases lay in between. DNA for the CDR3: TGTGCCAGCAGCTTAGAATTGGACACATCAGAACCCTACGAGCAGTACTTC. Amino acids: CASSLELDTSEPYEQYF.

V is TRBV5-1 and J is TRBJ2-2, with D perhaps matching TRBD1 (5 bases). In germline, CDR1 is SGHRS, CDR2 YFSETQ. The germline V and J ends were trimmed by 0 bases and 8 bases, with 17 bases remaining between them. The CDR3 runs to 16 residues. The CDR3 is CASSLGHDRSTGELFF. The CDR3 nucleotides read TGCGCCAGCAGCTTGGGCCATGACAGAAGTACTGGGGAGCTGTTTTTT.

This rearrangement joins TRBV12-5 to TRBJ2-7; 9 nucleotides line up with TRBD2. This CDR3 comprises 14 residues. CDR1 is LGHNT and CDR2 is FRNRAP in the germline V gene. Trimming took 3 bases from V and 7 from J; bases not matched to a gene: 7. This CDR3 is CASGFGGGAAEQYF. DNA for the CDR3: TGTGCTAGTGGTTTTGGCGGGGGGGCAGCGGAGCAGTACTTC.

The table lists this clone with a count of one. J is TRBJ2-3 and V is TRBV10-3; TRBD2 matches at 10 bases. This CDR3 has 16 amino acids. Trimming at V came to 7 bases and at J to 2 bases, leaving 9 bases not matched to a gene. Per the germline V gene, CDR1 is ENHRY and CDR2 is SYGVKD. CDR3 sequence (DNA): TGTGCCATCACTCCGGGACTAGCGCGACCCACAGATACGCAGTATTTT. It specifies CAITPGLARPTDTQYF.

The chain couples TRBV5-1 to TRBJ2-2; D may be TRBD2 (5 bases). The CDR3 spans 14 residues. Germline CDR1 and CDR2: SGHRS and YFSETQ. Trimming left V 2 bases short and J 1 base short, with 6 bases between. The CDR3 bases are TGCGCCAGCAGCTTCGGACTGAACACCGGGGAGCTGTTTTTT. It specifies CASSFGLNTGELFF.

The gene calls are TRBV13 and TRBJ2-7; 9 bases fit TRBD1. The CDR3 is 16 amino acids. The ends lost 5 bases at V and 12 bases at J; junction bases unmatched: 20. Germline V lookup: CDR1 PRHDT, CDR2 FYEKMQ (reference sequence). CDR3 sequence reads: CASSNPRDRDSPRRYF. The CDR3 nucleotides are TGTGCCAGCAGCAACCCCCGGGACAGGGATTCTCCGAGGCGGTACTTC. Variable domain in full (rest from reference TRBV13 and TRBJ2-7): AAGVIQSPRHLIKEKRETATLKCYPIPRHDTVYWYQQGPGQDPQFLISFYEKMQSDKGSIPDRFSAQQFSDYHSELNMSSLELGDSALYFCASSNPRDRDSPRRYFGPGTRLTVT.

The V gene is TRBV10-3, the J gene TRBJ1-1; 7 bases fit TRBD1. Germline V gene data show CDR1 as ENHRY and CDR2 as SYGVKD. Trimming cost V 7 bases and J 2 bases; bases outside gene matches: 7. The CDR3 spans 14 residues. The CDR3 nucleotides are TGTGCCATCACTCCGACAGGGCCTAACACTGAAGCTTTCTTT. Amino acid sequence: CAITPTGPNTEAFF.

This chain uses TRBV29-1 with TRBJ1-3, with 9 bases matching TRBD1. Germline loops: CDR1 SQVTM, CDR2 ANQGSEA. This CDR3 is 16 amino acids long. The V segment lost 4 bases and the J segment 2 bases; nucleotides outside the gene matches: 9. CDR3 sequence (DNA): TGCAGCGTTGCAGGCGGGACAGGGATCCCTGGAAACACCATATATTTT. This sequence encodes CSVAGGTGIPGNTIYF.